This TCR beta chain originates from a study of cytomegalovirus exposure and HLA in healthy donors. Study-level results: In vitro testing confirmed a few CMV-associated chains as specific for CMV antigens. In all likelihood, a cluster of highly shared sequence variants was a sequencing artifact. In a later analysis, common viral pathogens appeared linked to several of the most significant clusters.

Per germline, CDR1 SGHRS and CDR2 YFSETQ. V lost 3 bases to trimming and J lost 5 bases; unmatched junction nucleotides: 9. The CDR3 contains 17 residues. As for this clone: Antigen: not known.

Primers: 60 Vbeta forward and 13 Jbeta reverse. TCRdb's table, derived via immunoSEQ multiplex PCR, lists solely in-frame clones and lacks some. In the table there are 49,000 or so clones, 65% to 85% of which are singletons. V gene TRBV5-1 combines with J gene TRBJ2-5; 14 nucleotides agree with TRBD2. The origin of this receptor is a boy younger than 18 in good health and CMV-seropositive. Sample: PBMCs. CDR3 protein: CASSSKTSGGAAETQYF. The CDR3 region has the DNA TGCGCCAGCAGCTCCAAGACTAGCGGGGGGGCCGCGGAGACCCAGTACTTC.